What follows are 2 T cell receptor beta chains derived from one specimen sequenced in a study of OX40 agonist ivuxolimab in advanced cancers. The library came from the immunoSEQ multiplex PCR assay. Held by TCRdb, this immuneACCESS table contains in-frame sequences only and omits some clones. Under half of the omission traces to an unresolved V gene where checked; the cause of the rest is unknown. For this sample the table gives some 70,000 clones, of which about nine tenths were detected only once. The leading ten clones occupy around 8.2% of the sample. The source material was CD4+ or CD8+ T cells sorted from blood, sampled in a trial of the OX40 agonist ivuxolimab. These receptors all stem from an adult with an advanced solid tumor such as melanoma, head and neck, liver or kidney cancer.

This clone was observed once. V and J are TRBV7-2 and TRBJ1-6; D not certain. Trimming pared 1 base from V and 9 bases from J, leaving 13 bases between. The CDR3 spans 15 residues. CDR1 is SGHTA, CDR2 FQGNSA, per germline. The CDR3 nucleotides read TGTGCCAGCAGCTTAGATACGGGTGGAAGTTCACCCCTCCACTTT. It codes for CASSLDTGGSSPLHF.

This clone was counted only a few times. This chain connects TRBV11-2 to TRBJ2-7; D perhaps matches TRBD1 (7 bases). This CDR3 contains 15 residues. Per germline, CDR1 SGHAT and CDR2 FQNNGV. Trimming left V 0 bases short and J 4 bases short, with 13 bases between. The DNA of the CDR3 is TGTGCCAGCAGCTTAGAGGGGGGACAGTTTTACGAGCAGTACTTC. Its protein product is CASSLEGGQFYEQYF.